This entry lists 6 T cell receptor beta chains sequenced from one sample in a study of cytotoxic CD8 clonotypes in ibrutinib-treated CLL. Sequenced by immunoSEQ multiplex PCR; TCRdb stores in-frame clones only, minus some. The sample holds about 140,000 clones; around 93% are singletons and the top ten take 11%. The source was PBMCs, collected after 12 months of ibrutinib treatment. The receptor set was obtained from a human donor with chronic lymphocytic leukemia.

The chain couples TRBV5-8 to TRBJ1-5, with D unclear. CDR1 and CDR2 (germline): SGHTS, YDEGEE. CDR3 length: 12 residues. Trimming took off 3 bases at V and 10 bases at J, with 11 bases between the two ends. CDR3 DNA sequence: TGTGCCAGCAGCTCCGTTCCGGGACCCCAGCATTTT. This encodes CASSSVPGPQHF.

The rearrangement joins TRBV5-8 to TRBJ2-5; weak D call: TRBD1 (6 bases). The V end was cut by 3 bases, the J end by 5 bases, with 14 bases between. CDR1 SGHTS and CDR2 YDEGEE come from the germline V gene. This CDR3 is 14 amino acids long. As DNA, the CDR3 is TGTGCCAGCAGCTCGGGACATGAAGGGGAGACCCAGTACTTC. Translated: CASSSGHEGETQYF.

This chain connects TRBV7-2 to TRBJ2-5, with 12 bases that match TRBD2. The CDR3 contains 17 residues. V shed 1 base, J shed 4 bases, and the junction held 7 bases outside the gene matches. CDR1 SGHTA and CDR2 FQGNSA come from the germline V gene. The CDR3, as DNA: TGTGCCAGCAGCTTAGGACTAGCGGGAGCCGGGGGAGAGACCCAGTACTTC. This encodes CASSLGLAGAGGETQYF.

This sequence joins TRBV11-2 and TRBJ2-2; D unclear. V lost 1 base to trimming and J lost 6 bases, with 3 bases between them. The CDR3 consists of 12 residues. Germline assignment: CDR1 SGHAT and CDR2 FQNNGV. This chain's CDR3 is CASSLGPGELFF. The DNA of the CDR3 is TGTGCCAGCAGCTTAGGCCCCGGGGAGCTGTTTTTT.

The chain employs TRBV19 and TRBJ2-7; 8 positions match TRBD1. Germline CDR1 is LNHDA and CDR2 is SQIVND (reference sequence). The CDR3 sequence is 15 residues long. With V trimmed by 7 bases and J by 2 bases, 10 bases remained unmatched. The CDR3 reads CASTIRGTGAYEQYF. The CDR3 bases are TGTGCCAGTACCATCCGCGGGACAGGAGCCTACGAGCAGTACTTC.

Comments on this clone: Other DNA sequences in this sample translate to the same CDR3. The CDR3 protein is CASSSLGEQYF. CDR3 nucleotides: TGTGCCAGCAGCTCCCTTGGCGAGCAGTACTTC. The chain employs TRBV7-9 and TRBJ2-7; the D is unclear. Germline V gene data show CDR1 as SEHNR and CDR2 as FQNEAQ (reference sequence). Trimming shortened V by 4 bases and J by 6 bases, and 7 bases separated the two germline ends. CDR3 length: 11 amino acids.